A single TCR beta chain is shown here with its context. This sample was included in a study of blood T cell repertoires in COVID-19. Using immunoSEQ multiplex PCR, the repertoire was profiled, and TCRdb retains in-frame clones only, with some absent. The table lists around 310,000 clones, 90% of them singletons. CDR3 length: 14 amino acids. Germline values: CDR1 MNHEY, CDR2 SVGAGI. V lost 7 bases and J lost 3, with 10 bases in between. The chain is built from TRBV6-5 and TRBJ1-6; D is unresolved. The sequencing input was peripheral blood. This TCR was sampled from a woman aged 25 to 39 with COVID-19, enrolled during active disease. For the CDR3, the DNA is TGTGCCAGCAACCCCCAGAACTATAATTCACCCCTCCACTTT. Its protein is CASNPQNYNSPLHF.